This entry lists 32 T cell receptor beta chains sequenced from one sample in a study of graft-versus-host responses after intestinal transplantation. Sequenced by immunoSEQ multiplex PCR; TCRdb stores in-frame clones only, minus some. This table holds about 5,500 clones, about 29% found once. The source was alloreactive CD4+ T cells from a mixed lymphocyte reaction culture, collected before transplantation. Noted subset: CFSE-low proliferating T cells sorted from approximately 6-day pre-transplant mixed lymphocyte reaction (GvH or HvG direction). The receptor set was obtained from a human patient who was an organ donor for intestinal transplantation.

This clone has only one observation. The chain joins TRBV10-1 to TRBJ2-7; D gene unclear. This CDR3 has 13 amino acids. Looked up from germline, CDR1 is WNHNN and CDR2 is SYGVQD (reference sequence). The V end lost 0 bases, the J end lost 5 bases, and 8 bases lay between the germline ends. The CDR3 reads CASSESVVNEQYF. In DNA form, the CDR3 reads TGCGCCAGCAGTGAGTCGGTCGTGAACGAGCAGTACTTC.

This clone occurred a few times. The rearrangement links TRBV25-1 to TRBJ2-5; D not certain. Germline lookup yields CDR1 MGHDK and CDR2 SYGVNS. V was cut by 6 bases and J by 5 bases, with 10 bases left in between. This CDR3 is 12 amino acids long. This chain's CDR3 is CASRPSGETQYF. In DNA, the CDR3 is TGTGCCAGCAGACCGTCCGGGGAGACCCAGTACTTC.

The V call is TRBV19, the J call TRBJ1-1; 7 bases are a match to TRBD1. The V gene end was trimmed by 6 bases and the J gene end by 1 base; junction bases not matched to a gene: 8. Looked up from germline, CDR1 is LNHDA and CDR2 is SQIVND (reference sequence). CDR3 size: 15 residues. Here the CDR3 DNA reads TGTGCCAGTAGACCACTACAGGGGCGGAACACTGAAGCTTTCTTT. Its protein is CASRPLQGRNTEAFF.

This clone has a handful of counts. V and J are TRBV27 and TRBJ1-1; D is unresolved. CDR3 length: 16 amino acids. From germline, CDR1 is MNHEY and CDR2 SMNVEV (reference sequence). Trimming shortened V by 4 bases and J by 7 bases, and 22 bases separated the two germline ends. The CDR3 loop reads CASSSGEGARIGEAFF. CDR3 bases: TGTGCCAGCAGTTCCGGAGAGGGAGCTCGGATTGGTGAAGCTTTCTTT.

This clone is classed as medium-sized. The chain joins TRBV29-1 to TRBJ2-7; D unclear. In germline, CDR1 is SQVTM, CDR2 ANQGSEA. The CDR3 covers 13 residues. The germline V and J ends were trimmed by 2 bases and 0 bases, with 8 bases remaining between them. The DNA of the CDR3 is TGCAGCGTTGAAAGCGAGAGCTCCTACGAGCAGTACTTC. This encodes CSVESESSYEQYF.

V is TRBV9 and J is TRBJ2-2; D uncertain. Trimming removed 1 base from V and 0 bases from J, with 10 bases in between. CDR1 and CDR2 (germline): SGDLS, YYNGEE. The CDR3 consists of 16 residues. CDR3 sequence reads: CASSVRGHSNTGELFF. CDR3 nucleotide sequence: TGTGCCAGCAGCGTAAGAGGCCACTCGAACACCGGGGAGCTGTTTTTT. Looking up the rest from reference TRBV9 and TRBJ2-2 gives the full variable domain: DSGVTQTPKHLITATGQRVTLRCSPRSGDLSVYWYQQSLDQGLQFLIQYYNGEERAKGNILERFSAQQFPDLHSELNLSSLELGDSALYFCASSVRGHSNTGELFFGEGSRLTVL.

This rearrangement joins TRBV9 to TRBJ1-2; 10 nucleotides agree with TRBD1. In germline, CDR1 is SGDLS, CDR2 YYNGEE. V lost 2 bases to trimming and J lost 3 bases; unmatched junction nucleotides: 4. This CDR3 is built from 15 residues. Written as DNA, the CDR3 is TGTGCCAGCAGCGTTGGGACAGGGGTGGACTATGGCTACACCTTC. Amino acids: CASSVGTGVDYGYTF.

This clone is medium-sized in the sample. The J gene is TRBJ2-1, the V gene TRBV5-1, with 8 bases that match TRBD1. V was clipped by 0 bases and J by 1 base; unmatched bases: 0. The CDR3 spans 15 residues. Germline V gene lookup returns CDR1 SGHRS and CDR2 YFSETQ. The CDR3 coding sequence is TGCGCCAGCAGCTTGGGACAGGGGTCCTACAATGAGCAGTTCTTC. Its translation: CASSLGQGSYNEQFF.

The V and J genes are TRBV25-1 and TRBJ2-1; 7 positions agree with TRBD2. Germline lookup yields CDR1 MGHDK and CDR2 SYGVNS. CDR3 size: 14 residues. J was trimmed by 4 bases and V by 6 bases; bases with no gene match: 6. CDR3 in DNA: TGTGCCAGCAGCCGGGGGGTGTTATACAATGAGCAGTTCTTC. It codes for CASSRGVLYNEQFF.

The chain joins TRBV30 to TRBJ2-5; possible D gene TRBD2, 5 bases. This CDR3 comprises 11 residues. Trimming took 3 bases from V and 5 from J, leaving 7 bases between them. The germline gives CDR1 GTSNPN, CDR2 SVGIG (reference sequence). The CDR3 region is CAWRWRETQYF. In nucleotides, the CDR3 is TGTGCCTGGAGATGGAGGGAGACCCAGTACTTC.

This clone is categorized as medium-sized. The V call is TRBV27, the J call TRBJ2-3, with 12 bases that match TRBD2. CDR1 is MNHEY, CDR2 SMNVEV, per germline (reference sequence). After removal of 3 bases from V and 5 bases from J, the junction contained 3 bases not matched to a gene. The CDR3 runs 15 residues. CDR3 amino acids: CASSFVTSGRDTQYF. The CDR3 region has the DNA TGTGCCAGCAGTTTCGTGACTAGCGGGAGAGATACGCAGTATTTT.

Note on this clone: A much larger clone differs by one base, so this may be a read error. V gene TRBV5-4 combines with J gene TRBJ2-2, with TRBD2 identical over 10 bases. The CDR3 loop spans 14 amino acids. Germline-derived CDR1 and CDR2 are SGHNT and YYREEE (reference sequence). The CDR3 DNA reads TGTGCCCGCAGCGGGGGGGCTTTCACCGGGGAGCTGTTTTTT. As protein: CARSGGAFTGELFF.

The V and J genes are TRBV15 and TRBJ2-2; 13 nucleotides agree with TRBD2. The CDR3 length is 18 residues. Losses at the gene ends were 0 bases for V and 1 base for J; bases not matched to a gene: 2. Germline V gene sequence: CDR1 LNHNV, CDR2 YYDKDF (reference sequence). The chain's CDR3 is CATSRDRTSGGNTGELFF. The CDR3 nucleotides are TGTGCCACCAGCAGAGACAGGACTAGCGGGGGGAACACCGGGGAGCTGTTTTTT.

The V call is TRBV6-6, the J call TRBJ1-6; maybe TRBD1 (5 bases). The V gene lost 2 bases and the J gene lost 7 bases, with 15 bases spanning the gap. The germline gives CDR1 MNHNY, CDR2 SVGAGI (reference sequence). This CDR3 is 16 amino acids long. The CDR3 here is CASSYNRAGQNSPLHF. The CDR3 nucleotides are TGTGCCAGCAGTTACAATCGGGCAGGGCAAAATTCACCCCTCCACTTT.

By share of the sample, this clone is large. This sample also contains other DNA sequences that code for the same CDR3. The chain couples TRBV4-1 to TRBJ2-7; D uncertain. CDR1 is MGHRA and CDR2 is YSYEKL in the germline V gene. This CDR3 is 15 amino acids long. V lost 8 bases and J 0 bases, leaving 17 bases between the germline ends. The CDR3 is CASASSSAPSYEQYF. CDR3 sequence (DNA): TGCGCCAGCGCATCTTCCTCCGCCCCCTCCTACGAGCAGTACTTC.

This clone has a handful of counts. The genes are TRBV5-1 and TRBJ1-1; no clear D. The germline V gene has CDR1 SGHRS and CDR2 YFSETQ. With 8 bases removed from V and 1 base from J, the gap between germline ends came to 12 bases. There are 13 residues in the CDR3. DNA of the CDR3: TGCGCCAGTTCTTTGGGTCCGAACACTGAAGCTTTCTTT. It codes for CASSLGPNTEAFF.

There are a few counts of this clone. This chain connects TRBV9 to TRBJ1-4, with a possible D match to TRBD1 (6 bases). Trimming removed 6 bases from V and 4 bases from J, with 13 bases in between. The CDR3 is 14 amino acids. Germline assignment: CDR1 SGDLS and CDR2 YYNGEE. CDR3 bases: TGTGCCAGCAATACCAGGGGCCGTAATGAAAAACTGTTTTTT. Protein sequence: CASNTRGRNEKLFF.

V is TRBV6-9 and J is TRBJ1-6; D remains unclear. Germline values: CDR1 MNHGY, CDR2 SVAAGI. V lost 3 bases and J lost 5, with 2 bases in between. The CDR3 sequence is 12 residues long. The CDR3 sequence: CASSYNNSPLHF. The CDR3 DNA reads TGTGCCAGCAGTTACAATAATTCACCCCTCCACTTT.

This clone came up a few times. One base away lies a much larger clone, so this may be a sequencing read error. Other DNA sequences in this sample translate to the same CDR3. The chain couples TRBV5-4 to TRBJ2-7; 11 bases map to TRBD2. Looked up from germline, CDR1 is SGHNT and CDR2 is YYREEE (reference sequence). V lost 4 bases to trimming and J lost 9 bases; unmatched junction nucleotides: 18. This CDR3 has 17 residues. The CDR3 region has the DNA TGTGCCAGCAGCCCCGGTGACACCATAGCGGGAGGGCCCGGGCAGTACTTC. This encodes CASSPGDTIAGGPGQYF. Full variable domain (remainder filled in from reference TRBV5-4 and TRBJ2-7): ETGVTQSPTHLIKTRGQQVTLRCSSQSGHNTVSWYQQALGQGPQFIFQYYREEENGRGNFPPRFSGLQFPNYSSELNVNALELDDSALYLCASSPGDTIAGGPGQYFGPGTRLTVT.

The chain uses TRBV5-4 and TRBJ2-3, with 14 bases fitting TRBD2. The germline V gene has CDR1 SGHNT and CDR2 YYREEE (reference sequence). The CDR3 has 18 residues. Trimming at V came to 2 bases and at J to 4 bases, leaving 9 bases not matched to a gene. The CDR3 coding sequence is TGTGCCAGCAGCTTTGGGACTAGCGGGAGCGTCGGGGCAGATACGCAGTATTTT. Residues: CASSFGTSGSVGADTQYF.

Note on this clone: One junction end does not reproduce the germline sequence, and a read error may be involved. V is TRBV27 and J is TRBJ2-2, with 14 positions matching TRBD2. The V gene's germline CDR1 is MNHEY and CDR2 SMNVEV (reference sequence). The CDR3 loop spans 18 amino acids. The chain's CDR3 is CARSFGRLAGGWPGELFF. CDR3 sequence (DNA): TGTGCCCGCAGTTTTGGCAGACTAGCGGGGGGGTGGCCCGGGGAGCTGTTTTTT.

This clone was seen a few times. The chain uses TRBV2 and TRBJ2-1, with D perhaps matching TRBD2 (6 bases). Germline loops: CDR1 SNHLY, CDR2 FYNNEI. The CDR3 is 15 residues long. Trimming shortened V by 7 bases and J by 4 bases, and 17 bases separated the two germline ends. CDR3 region: CASITDYTLYNEQFF. CDR3 sequence (DNA): TGTGCCAGCATTACGGACTATACCCTATACAATGAGCAGTTCTTC.

The chain recombines TRBV10-2 with TRBJ2-7; the match to TRBD2 covers 13 bases. V lost 8 bases, J lost 4 bases, and 2 bases stayed unmatched. Germline V gene data show CDR1 as WSHSY and CDR2 as SAAADI. This CDR3 has 13 amino acids. The DNA for the CDR3 is TGCGCCAGCGGACTAGCGGGAGTGTACGAGCAGTACTTC. Translation: CASGLAGVYEQYF.

The rearrangement uses TRBV15 and TRBJ2-6, with a weak D call TRBD2 (5 bases). This CDR3 comprises 18 residues. Germline values: CDR1 LNHNV, CDR2 YYDKDF (reference sequence). Trimming left V 5 bases short and J 17 bases short, with 34 bases between. The CDR3 sequence: CATSYYGRCDKGGPTLTF. CDR3 bases: TGTGCCACCAGCTATTACGGAAGGTGTGACAAAGGCGGGCCAACGTTGACTTTC. Complete variable domain (other parts from reference TRBV15 and TRBJ2-6): DAMVIQNPRYQVTQFGKPVTLSCSQTLNHNVMYWYQQKSSQAPKLLFHYYDKDFNNEADTPDNFQSRRPNTSFCFLDIRSPGLGDTAMYLCATSYYGRCDKGGPTLTFGAGSRLTVL.

CDR3 coding DNA: TGTGCCGGGACACTCTCTGGAAACACCATATATTTT. Encoded protein: CAGTLSGNTIYF. The chain has TRBV2 and TRBJ1-3; D is possibly TRBD1 (6 bases). V dropped 11 bases and J dropped 0 bases, with 8 bases sitting between them. The CDR3 sequence is 12 residues long. Germline V CDR1 and CDR2: SNHLY, FYNNEI.

The chain is built from TRBV11-2 and TRBJ2-3; possibly TRBD1 for D (6 bases). V was clipped by 2 bases and J by 3 bases, with 12 bases between them. The V gene's germline CDR1 is SGHAT and CDR2 FQNNGV. The CDR3 runs 15 residues. The chain's CDR3 is CASSLSGGWTDTQYF. As DNA, the CDR3 is TGTGCCAGCAGCTTATCTGGGGGCTGGACAGATACGCAGTATTTT.

This sequence joins TRBV2 and TRBJ1-2; D remains unclear. The length of the CDR3 is 11 residues. Per germline, CDR1 SNHLY and CDR2 FYNNEI. Deletions cut 6 bases from V and 5 bases from J, with 7 bases between. CDR3 nucleotide sequence: TGTGCCAGCAGACAGTTTTATGGCTACACCTTC. Translating gives CASRQFYGYTF.

This clone was observed once. V usage is TRBV6-5 and J usage is TRBJ1-2; possibly TRBD1 for D (6 bases). V was trimmed by 2 bases and J by 5 bases, leaving 6 bases between them. CDR1 is MNHEY, CDR2 SVGAGI, per germline. The CDR3 is 12 residues long. The DNA of the CDR3 is TGTGCCAGCAGTTACACAGGGTATGGCTACACCTTC. Its translation: CASSYTGYGYTF.

The genes are TRBV5-1 and TRBJ1-2; 8 nucleotides align to TRBD1. V lost 4 bases and J lost 4; bases outside the gene matches: 3. Germline-derived CDR1 and CDR2 are SGHRS and YFSETQ. The CDR3 runs to 13 residues. In DNA form, the CDR3 reads TGCGCCAGCAGCCTAGACAGGGGCTATGGCTACACCTTC. It codes for CASSLDRGYGYTF.

The V call is TRBV6-6, the J call TRBJ2-3; D tentatively reads TRBD1 or TRBD2 (5 bases each). Trimming cost V 4 bases and J 4 bases, with 12 bases left between them. Germline V CDR1 and CDR2: MNHNY, SVGAGI (reference sequence). This CDR3 is 14 amino acids long. The CDR3 coding sequence is TGTGCCAGCAGTTTTCGACGGGGCGCAGATACGCAGTATTTT. Amino acid sequence: CASSFRRGADTQYF.

The table lists this clone with a few counts. The rearrangement joins TRBV7-2 to TRBJ2-5, with a possible D match to TRBD2 (6 bases). V was cut by 0 bases and J by 5 bases, with 13 bases left in between. CDR1 is SGHTA and CDR2 is FQGNSA in the germline V gene. CDR3 length equals 15 residues. The CDR3 coding sequence is TGTGCCAGCAGCTTAGCCCTAGCGCTACCCGAGACCCAGTACTTC. Amino acid sequence: CASSLALALPETQYF.

This clone appeared once. The CDR3 here is CASSSTGLNTGELFF. CDR3 bases: TGTGCCAGCAGTTCGACGGGACTCAACACCGGGGAGCTGTTTTTT. The chain has TRBV27 and TRBJ2-2, with a possible D match to TRBD2 (6 bases). CDR3 length: 15 residues. Germline lookup yields CDR1 MNHEY and CDR2 SMNVEV (reference sequence). V was shortened by 4 bases and J by 2 bases, with 11 bases between the two germline ends.